The 8 T cell receptor beta chains below all came from one sample that was sequenced in a study of T cells in Graves' hyperthyroidism and ophthalmopathy. Amplified regions were TCR beta CDR3 sequences from RNA transcripts. First-round RT-PCR with HTBI primers amplified the TCR CDR3 region. TCRdb independently ran MiXCR on the multiplex PCR reads; one entry per CDR3 protein. The sample yields hundreds of thousands of distinct CDR3 sequences, 13% to 15% seen once. Sequenced sample: blood. These receptors originate from a woman in her sixties with Graves' ophthalmopathy.

This clonotype was picked up many times. The rearrangement joins TRBV7-9 to TRBJ1-1; a weak D match, TRBD1 (6 bases). The CDR3 runs 14 residues. Trimming shortened V by 7 bases and J by 2 bases, and 14 bases separated the two germline ends. Germline V CDR1 and CDR2: SEHNR, FQNEAQ (reference sequence). The CDR3 DNA sequence: TGTGCCAGCAAGCTACGGGACATTAACACTGAAGCTTTCTTT. This encodes CASKLRDINTEAFF.

This clonotype was detected many times. J is TRBJ1-1 and V is TRBV12-3 or TRBV12-4, with D maybe TRBD1 (6 bases). V shed 5 bases and J shed 5 bases, with 18 bases lying between them. The CDR3 extends over 15 amino acids. DNA of the CDR3: TGTGCCAGCAGTCCCCTAGGGGGAGGAAGAACTGAAGCTTTCTTT. It translates to CASSPLGGGRTEAFF.

The sample holds many counts of this clonotype. This sequence joins TRBV27 and TRBJ1-2; a weak D match, TRBD1 (6 bases). The CDR3 has 14 amino acids. V was clipped by 7 bases and J by 4 bases, with 16 bases between them. CDR1 and CDR2 (germline): MNHEY, SMNVEV (reference sequence). Here the CDR3 reads CASKPSQGGYGYTF. Here the CDR3 DNA reads TGTGCCAGCAAACCCTCACAGGGAGGCTATGGCTACACCTTC.

This clonotype has more than one count but fewer than ten. The chain joins TRBV20-1 to TRBJ1-5, with TRBD1 identical over 8 bases. Trimming cost V 5 bases and J 4 bases; bases outside gene matches: 10. CDR3 length equals 15 residues. Per the germline V gene, CDR1 is DFQATT and CDR2 is SNEGSKA (reference sequence). The chain's CDR3 is CSAPRGQGGNQPQHF. CDR3 DNA: TGCAGTGCTCCCAGGGGGCAGGGGGGAAATCAGCCCCAGCATTTT.

At least ten counts were recorded for this clonotype. The chain links TRBV12-3 or TRBV12-4 to TRBJ1-1; D is ambiguous. V shed 0 bases and J shed 2 bases, with 4 bases lying between them. This CDR3 region has 13 residues. The CDR3 bases are TGTGCCAGCAGTTTAGCCCAAAACACTGAAGCTTTCTTT. This sequence encodes CASSLAQNTEAFF.

This clonotype has only a few counts. The V gene is TRBV2, the J gene TRBJ2-1; 7 bases line up with TRBD1. Germline values: CDR1 SNHLY, CDR2 FYNNEI. With 3 bases clipped from V and 7 bases from J, the junction kept 6 bases outside the gene matches. CDR3 size: 14 residues. Written as DNA, the CDR3 is TGTGCCAGCAGTGAGAACAGGGGTTGGAATGAGCAGTTCTTC. As protein: CASSENRGWNEQFF.

This chain uses TRBV29-1 with TRBJ2-1; 9 bases match TRBD1. CDR3 length: 14 residues. The ends lost 6 bases at V and 6 bases at J; junction bases unmatched: 9. Germline CDR1 reads SQVTM; CDR2 reads ANQGSEA. The CDR3 DNA sequence: TGCAGCGTAAGCGACAGGGGGTTGTTCAATGAGCAGTTCTTC. Its translation: CSVSDRGLFNEQFF.

The table lists this clonotype with a few counts. The J gene is TRBJ2-7, the V gene TRBV27; D is possibly TRBD1 or TRBD2 (5 bases each). Germline V CDR1 and CDR2: MNHEY, SMNVEV (reference sequence). The CDR3 is made up of 14 amino acids. Trimming left V 6 bases short and J 6 bases short, with 18 bases between. The CDR3 sequence: CASRIGTGEGEQYF. In DNA form, the CDR3 reads TGTGCCAGCAGAATTGGTACAGGAGAGGGCGAGCAGTACTTC.